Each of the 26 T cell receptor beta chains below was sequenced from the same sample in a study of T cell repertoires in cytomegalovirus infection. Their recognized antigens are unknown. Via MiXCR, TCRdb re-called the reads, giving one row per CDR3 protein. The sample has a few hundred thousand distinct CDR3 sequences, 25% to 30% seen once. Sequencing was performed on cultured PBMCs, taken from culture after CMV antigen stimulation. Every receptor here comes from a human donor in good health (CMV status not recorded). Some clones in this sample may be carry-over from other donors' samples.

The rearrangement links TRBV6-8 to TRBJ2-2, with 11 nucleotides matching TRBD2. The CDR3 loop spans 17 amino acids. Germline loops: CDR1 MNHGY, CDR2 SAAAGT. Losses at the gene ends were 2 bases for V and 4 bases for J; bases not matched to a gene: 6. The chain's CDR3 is CASSYTGLAELTGELFF. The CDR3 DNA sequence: TGTGCCAGCAGTTACACGGGACTAGCGGAGCTCACCGGGGAGCTGTTTTTT.

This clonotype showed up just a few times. CDR3 DNA: TGCAGTGCTATGGAAGGCGCTTCGAATCAGCCCCAGCATTTT. Protein: CSAMEGASNQPQHF. The rearrangement links TRBV20-1 to TRBJ1-5; D gene unclear. CDR3 length equals 14 residues. Germline assignment: CDR1 DFQATT and CDR2 SNEGSKA (reference sequence). Trimming pared 4 bases from V and 4 bases from J, leaving 14 bases between.

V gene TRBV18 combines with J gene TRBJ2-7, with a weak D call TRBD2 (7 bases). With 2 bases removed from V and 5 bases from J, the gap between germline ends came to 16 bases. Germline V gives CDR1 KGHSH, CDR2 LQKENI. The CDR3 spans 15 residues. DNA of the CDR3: TGTGCCAGCTCACCATCGGCGGGGGCAGGGGACGAGCAGTACTTC. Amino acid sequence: CASSPSAGAGDEQYF.

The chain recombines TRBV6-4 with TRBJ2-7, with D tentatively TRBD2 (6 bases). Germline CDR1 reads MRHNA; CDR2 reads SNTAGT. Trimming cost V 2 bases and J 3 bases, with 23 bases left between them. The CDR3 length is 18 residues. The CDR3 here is CASSDERAGRELHYEQYF. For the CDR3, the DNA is TGTGCCAGCAGTGACGAGCGGGCAGGCCGGGAGCTGCACTACGAGCAGTACTTC.

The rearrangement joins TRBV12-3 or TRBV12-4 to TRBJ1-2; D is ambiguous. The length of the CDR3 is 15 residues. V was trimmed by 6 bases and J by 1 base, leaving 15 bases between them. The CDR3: CASRLGLHGNYGYTF. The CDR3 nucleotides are TGTGCCAGCAGATTGGGTCTACACGGTAACTATGGCTACACCTTC.

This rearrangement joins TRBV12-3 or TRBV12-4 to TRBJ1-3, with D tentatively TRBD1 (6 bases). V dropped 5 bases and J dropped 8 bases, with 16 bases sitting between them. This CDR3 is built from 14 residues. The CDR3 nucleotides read TGTGCCAGCAGTCCTCGGACAGTCTCTGACACCATATATTTT. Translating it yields CASSPRTVSDTIYF.

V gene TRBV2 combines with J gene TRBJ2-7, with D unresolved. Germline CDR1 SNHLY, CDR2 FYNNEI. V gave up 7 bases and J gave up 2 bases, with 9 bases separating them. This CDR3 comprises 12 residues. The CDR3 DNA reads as TGTGCCAGCACCAGTGACGCCTACGAGCAGTACTTC. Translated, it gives CASTSDAYEQYF.

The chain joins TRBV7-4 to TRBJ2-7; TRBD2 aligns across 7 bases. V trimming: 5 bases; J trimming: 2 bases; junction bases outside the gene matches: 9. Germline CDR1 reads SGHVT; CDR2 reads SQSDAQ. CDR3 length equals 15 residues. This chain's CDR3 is CASSPSAGAPYEQYF. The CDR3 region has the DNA TGTGCCAGCAGCCCGTCCGCGGGAGCCCCCTACGAGCAGTACTTC. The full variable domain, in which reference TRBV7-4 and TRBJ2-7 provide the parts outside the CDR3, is GAGVSQSPRYKVAKRGRDVALRCDSISGHVTLYWYRQTLGQGSEVLTYSQSDAQRDKSGRPSGRFSAERPERSVSTLKIQRTEQGDSAVYLCASSPSAGAPYEQYFGPGTRLTVT.

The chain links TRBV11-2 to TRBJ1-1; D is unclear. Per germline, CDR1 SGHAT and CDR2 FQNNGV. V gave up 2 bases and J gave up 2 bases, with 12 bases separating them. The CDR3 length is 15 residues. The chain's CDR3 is CASSLFSGRNTEAFF. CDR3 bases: TGTGCCAGCAGCTTATTTTCTGGGAGAAACACTGAAGCTTTCTTT.

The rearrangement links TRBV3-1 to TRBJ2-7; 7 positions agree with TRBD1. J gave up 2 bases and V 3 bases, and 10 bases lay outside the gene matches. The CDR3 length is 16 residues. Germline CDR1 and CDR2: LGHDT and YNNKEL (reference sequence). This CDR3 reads CASSHAQGPPPYEQYF. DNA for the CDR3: TGTGCCAGCAGCCATGCACAGGGGCCTCCTCCCTACGAGCAGTACTTC.

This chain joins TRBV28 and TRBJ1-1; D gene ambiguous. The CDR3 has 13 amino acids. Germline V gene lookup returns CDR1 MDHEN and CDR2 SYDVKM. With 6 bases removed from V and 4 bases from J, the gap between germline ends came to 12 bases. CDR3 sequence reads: CASSSPTVTEAFF. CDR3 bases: TGTGCCAGCAGCTCCCCGACCGTCACTGAAGCTTTCTTT.

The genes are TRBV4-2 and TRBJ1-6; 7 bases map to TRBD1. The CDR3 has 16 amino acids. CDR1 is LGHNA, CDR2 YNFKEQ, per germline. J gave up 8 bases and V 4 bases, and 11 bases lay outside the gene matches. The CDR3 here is CASSLTGQALDSPLHF. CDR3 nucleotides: TGTGCCAGCAGCCTAACCGGACAGGCTTTGGATTCACCCCTCCACTTT.

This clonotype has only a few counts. This CDR3 reads CASTYPPGELFF. In nucleotides, the CDR3 is TGTGCCAGCACCTACCCCCCCGGGGAGCTGTTTTTT. The chain recombines TRBV28 with TRBJ2-2; D gene uncertain. Germline CDR1 reads MDHEN; CDR2 reads SYDVKM. The CDR3 is made up of 12 amino acids. Trimming removed 7 bases from V and 6 bases from J, with 9 bases in between.

Written as DNA, the CDR3 is TGCGCCAGCAGCCAAGCGATCAGAAACCAAGAGACCCAGTACTTC. It specifies CASSQAIRNQETQYF. The chain is built from TRBV4-1 and TRBJ2-5; D uncertain. Trimming took 1 base from V and 0 from J, leaving 9 bases between them. CDR1 and CDR2 from the germline V gene are MGHRA and YSYEKL. The CDR3 runs to 15 residues.

This chain's CDR3 is CASSELGIFSNQPQHF. The CDR3 DNA follows: TGTGCCAGCAGTGAACTGGGGATTTTTAGCAATCAGCCCCAGCATTTT. The chain couples TRBV6-1 to TRBJ1-5; D remains unclear. Trimming cost V 2 bases and J 0 bases, with 11 bases left between them. Germline CDR1 and CDR2: MNHNS and SASEGT. This CDR3 comprises 16 residues.

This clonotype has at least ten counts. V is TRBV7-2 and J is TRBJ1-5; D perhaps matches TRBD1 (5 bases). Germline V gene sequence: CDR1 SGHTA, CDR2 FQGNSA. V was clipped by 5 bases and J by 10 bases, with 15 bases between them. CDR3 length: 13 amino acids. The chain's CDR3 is CASSPGKGKPQHF. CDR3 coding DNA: TGTGCCAGCAGCCCAGGGAAGGGAAAACCCCAGCATTTT. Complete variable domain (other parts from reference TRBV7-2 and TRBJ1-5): GAGVSQSPSNKVTEKGKDVELRCDPISGHTALYWYRQSLGQGLEFLIYFQGNSAPDKSGLPSDRFSAERTGGSVSTLTIQRTQQEDSAVYLCASSPGKGKPQHFGDGTRLSIL.

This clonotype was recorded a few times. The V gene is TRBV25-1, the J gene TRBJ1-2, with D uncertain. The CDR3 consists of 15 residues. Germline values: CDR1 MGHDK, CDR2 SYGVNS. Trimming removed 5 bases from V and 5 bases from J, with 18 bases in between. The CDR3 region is CASSPRLTVDYGYTF. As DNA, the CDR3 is TGTGCCAGCAGTCCCCGCCTGACGGTGGATTATGGCTACACCTTC.

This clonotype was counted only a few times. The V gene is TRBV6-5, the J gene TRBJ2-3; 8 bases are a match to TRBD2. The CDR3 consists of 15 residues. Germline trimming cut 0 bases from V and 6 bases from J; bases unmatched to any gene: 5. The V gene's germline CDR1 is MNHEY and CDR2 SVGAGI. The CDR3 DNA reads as TGTGCCAGCAGTTACTCCGGGGGACTAGGGGATACGCAGTATTTT. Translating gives CASSYSGGLGDTQYF.

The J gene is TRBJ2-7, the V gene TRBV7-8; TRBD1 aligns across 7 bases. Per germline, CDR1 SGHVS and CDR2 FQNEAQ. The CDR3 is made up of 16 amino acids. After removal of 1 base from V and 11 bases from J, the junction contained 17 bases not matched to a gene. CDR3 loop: CASSLGWDRTGRGEYF. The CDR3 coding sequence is TGTGCCAGCAGCTTAGGCTGGGACAGAACGGGGCGCGGCGAGTACTTC.

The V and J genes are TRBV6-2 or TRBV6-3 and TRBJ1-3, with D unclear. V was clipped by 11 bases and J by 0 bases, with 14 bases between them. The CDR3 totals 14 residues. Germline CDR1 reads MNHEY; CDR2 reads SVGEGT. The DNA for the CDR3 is TGTGCCTCAAGACGTCCTAGCTCTGGAAACACCATATATTTT. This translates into CASRRPSSGNTIYF.

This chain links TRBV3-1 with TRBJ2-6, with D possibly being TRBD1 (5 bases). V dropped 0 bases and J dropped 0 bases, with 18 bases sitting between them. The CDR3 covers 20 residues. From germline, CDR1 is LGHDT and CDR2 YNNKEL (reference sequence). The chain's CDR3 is CASSQDPDRGRPSGANVLTF. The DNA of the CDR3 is TGTGCCAGCAGCCAAGATCCCGATAGGGGCCGACCCTCTGGGGCCAACGTCCTGACTTTC.

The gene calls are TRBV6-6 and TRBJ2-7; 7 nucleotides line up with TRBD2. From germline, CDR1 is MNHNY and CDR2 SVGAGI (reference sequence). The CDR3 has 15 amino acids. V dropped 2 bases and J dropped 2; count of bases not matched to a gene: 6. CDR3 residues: CASSYDSGAAYEQYF. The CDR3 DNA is TGTGCCAGCAGTTACGACAGCGGGGCGGCCTACGAGCAGTACTTC.

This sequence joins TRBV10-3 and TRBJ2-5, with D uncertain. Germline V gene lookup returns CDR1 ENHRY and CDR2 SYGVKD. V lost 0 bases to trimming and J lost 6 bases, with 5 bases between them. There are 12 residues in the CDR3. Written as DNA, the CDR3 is TGTGCCATCAGTGAGTCGACGCAGACCCAGTACTTC. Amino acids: CAISESTQTQYF.

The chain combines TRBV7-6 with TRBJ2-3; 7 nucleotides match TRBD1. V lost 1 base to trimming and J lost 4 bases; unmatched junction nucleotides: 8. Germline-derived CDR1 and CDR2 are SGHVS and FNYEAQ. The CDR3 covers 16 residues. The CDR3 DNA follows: TGTGCCAGCAGCTTAGTTAGCGAGGGGGCGTCAGATACGCAGTATTTT. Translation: CASSLVSEGASDTQYF.

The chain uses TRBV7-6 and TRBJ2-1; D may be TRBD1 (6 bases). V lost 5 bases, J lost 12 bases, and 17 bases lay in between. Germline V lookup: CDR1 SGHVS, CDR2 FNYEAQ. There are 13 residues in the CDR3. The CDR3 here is CASSQDSFERQFF. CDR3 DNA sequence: TGTGCCAGCAGCCAGGACAGCTTCGAGAGGCAGTTCTTC.

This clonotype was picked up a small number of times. The CDR3 here is CASSSPEGPYNEQFF. CDR3 DNA sequence: TGTGCCAGCAGCTCCCCGGAGGGGCCCTACAATGAGCAGTTCTTC. The chain recombines TRBV7-3 with TRBJ2-1, with D perhaps TRBD2 (6 bases). V was clipped by 4 bases and J by 2 bases, with 12 bases between them. This CDR3 comprises 15 residues. Germline V lookup: CDR1 SGHTA, CDR2 FQGTGA.